This TCR beta chain was identified during a study of T cells in Graves' hyperthyroidism and ophthalmopathy. CDR1 is MNHEY, CDR2 SMNVEV, per germline (reference sequence). The CDR3 totals 12 residues. This clonotype was seen a few times. The junction does not match germline at one end; this may be a read error. Researchers amplified the TCR beta CDR3 regions from RNA transcripts. Carried out on the TCR CDR3, a first-round RT-PCR used the HTBI primer set. TCRdb reanalysed the multiplex PCR reads using MiXCR and keeps one entry per CDR3 protein. In the table there are roughly 720,000 distinct CDR3 sequences, roughly a sixth of which are singletons.

The sequencing sample was made of blood. The chain links TRBV27 to TRBJ1-5; D perhaps matches TRBD1 (5 bases). The origin of this receptor is a man aged 45 to 65 with Graves' hyperthyroidism. Here the CDR3 DNA reads TGTGTTTCCGGGAGGGGCAATCCGCCCCAGCATTTT. Translated, it gives CVSGRGNPPQHF.